These 15 T cell receptor beta chains were all obtained from the same sample, sequenced in a study of cytomegalovirus exposure and HLA in healthy donors. Vbeta (60) and Jbeta (13) primers were used in the PCR. Profiling relied on immunoSEQ multiplex PCR, and the TCRdb table lists in-frame clones only, not all of them. Among 150,000 to 200,000 clones, roughly three quarters were seen once, and the ten largest hold less than 15%. Sequenced: PBMCs. These receptors all stem from a woman between 50 and 59 years old in good health and CMV-seropositive.

The chain combines TRBV4-1 with TRBJ1-5; tentative D call: TRBD1 (5 bases). Germline values: CDR1 MGHRA, CDR2 YSYEKL. The CDR3 sequence is 13 residues long. Deletions cut 1 base from V and 15 bases from J, with 16 bases between. In DNA, the CDR3 is TGCGCCAGCAGCCAAGGCTCAGCAGGGCCTCCGCATTTT. Amino acids: CASSQGSAGPPHF.

With respect to this clone: The sample carries other DNA sequences with the same CDR3. The chain has TRBV27 and TRBJ1-6; D uncertain. Trimming pared 2 bases from V and 7 bases from J, leaving 12 bases between. In germline, CDR1 is MNHEY, CDR2 SMNVEV (reference sequence). This CDR3 has 15 residues. The CDR3 region is CASSLRTGGNSPLHF. The CDR3 coding sequence is TGTGCCAGCAGTTTACGGACCGGAGGCAATTCACCCCTCCACTTT.

The rearrangement links TRBV12-5 to TRBJ2-5, with D maybe TRBD1 (5 bases). CDR1 and CDR2 from the germline V gene are LGHNT and FRNRAP. V was cut by 1 base and J by 5 bases, with 11 bases left in between. CDR3 length: 14 residues. CDR3 in DNA: TGTGCTAGTGGTTTGGGGCAGGGAAGGGAGACCCAGTACTTC. Translation: CASGLGQGRETQYF.

In DNA, the CDR3 is TGTGCCAGCAGCTTGTCGGGGGAGGGGAAATATGGCTACACCTTC. The encoded protein is CASSLSGEGKYGYTF. This rearrangement joins TRBV5-5 to TRBJ1-2, with a possible D match to TRBD1 (5 bases). Per the germline V gene, CDR1 is SGHKS and CDR2 is YYEKEE (reference sequence). Trimming cost V 1 base and J 5 bases, with 15 bases left between them. The CDR3 spans 15 residues.

The rearrangement joins TRBV15 to TRBJ1-1; no reliable D call. Between the trimmed V and J ends, which lost 7 bases and 3 bases, there was a span of 12 bases. The CDR3 loop spans 13 amino acids. The germline V gene has CDR1 LNHNV and CDR2 YYDKDF (reference sequence). Written as DNA, the CDR3 is TGTGCCACCAAGTTCAGGTGGGACACTGAAGCTTTCTTT. Its translation is CATKFRWDTEAFF.

This clone has a single count. The chain uses TRBV6-4 and TRBJ1-2; TRBD1 aligns across 9 bases. Germline V gene sequence: CDR1 MRHNA, CDR2 SNTAGT. The V and J ends lost 3 bases and 5 bases, in that order; junction bases with no gene match: 7. This CDR3 is 15 amino acids long. The CDR3 sequence is CASSESSDRGYGYTF. The DNA for the CDR3 is TGTGCCAGCAGTGAATCGTCCGACAGGGGGTATGGCTACACCTTC.

This clone was recorded a few times. The chain recombines TRBV19 with TRBJ2-2; the D gene is possibly TRBD1 (6 bases). Germline V CDR1 and CDR2: LNHDA, SQIVND (reference sequence). CDR3 length: 14 amino acids. V shed 6 bases and J shed 3 bases, with 11 bases lying between them. CDR3 bases: TGTGCCAGTAGAACAGGGTGGGACACCGGGGAGCTGTTTTTT. It specifies CASRTGWDTGELFF.

This clone was detected a few times. Here the CDR3 DNA reads TGCGCCAGCAGCCAGGGACTGACGGGGGAGCAGTACTTC. Translation: CASSQGLTGEQYF. This chain links TRBV5-1 with TRBJ2-7; possibly TRBD2 for D (6 bases). Germline V gene lookup returns CDR1 SGHRS and CDR2 YFSETQ. This CDR3 has 13 residues. Trimming removed 4 bases at V and 7 bases at J, with 15 bases between. The entire variable domain, with the rest obtained from reference TRBV5-1 and TRBJ2-7, is as follows: KAGVTQTPRYLIKTRGQQVTLSCSPISGHRSVSWYQQTPGQGLQFLFEYFSETQRNKGNFPGRFSGRQFSNSRSEMNVSTLELGDSALYLCASSQGLTGEQYFGPGTRLTVT.

This chain connects TRBV6-5 to TRBJ1-6; D ambiguous. The V end was cut by 5 bases, the J end by 11 bases, with 13 bases between. Germline CDR1 reads MNHEY; CDR2 reads SVGAGI. The CDR3 has 13 amino acids. CDR3 protein: CASSGRPQAPLHF. For the CDR3, the DNA is TGTGCCAGCAGTGGCCGGCCGCAGGCACCCCTCCACTTT.

The chain joins TRBV7-9 to TRBJ1-2; D is undetermined. CDR3 size: 16 residues. Germline loops: CDR1 SEHNR, CDR2 FQNEAQ (reference sequence). V was cut by 5 bases and J by 4 bases, with 20 bases left in between. The CDR3 is CASSKDSGVFSYGYTF. The CDR3 nucleotides read TGTGCCAGCAGCAAAGATAGCGGAGTGTTTTCCTATGGCTACACCTTC.

The gene calls are TRBV5-6 and TRBJ2-1, with D maybe TRBD2 (6 bases). Trimming removed 4 bases from V and 4 bases from J, with 18 bases in between. Germline values: CDR1 SGHDT, CDR2 YYEEEE. The CDR3 is 16 amino acids. The DNA of the CDR3 is TGTGCCAGCAGCCAAACTACTAGCCTCGGATACAATGAGCAGTTCTTC. Translating gives CASSQTTSLGYNEQFF.

The chain links TRBV4-1 to TRBJ2-3; 7 nucleotides match TRBD1. The CDR3 is made up of 15 amino acids. CDR1 is MGHRA and CDR2 is YSYEKL in the germline V gene. Trimming took 4 bases from V and 3 from J; bases not matched to a gene: 7. The CDR3 loop is CASSPTGPGTDTQYF. CDR3 nucleotide sequence: TGCGCCAGCAGCCCGACAGGGCCAGGAACAGATACGCAGTATTTT.

CDR3 in DNA: TGTGCCAGCAGGGATGGACAGTACAACAACTATGGCTACACCTTC. It yields the protein CASRDGQYNNYGYTF. V is TRBV2 and J is TRBJ1-2, with a possible D match to TRBD1 (6 bases). CDR1 is SNHLY and CDR2 is FYNNEI in the germline V gene. Trimming stripped 6 bases from V and 2 bases from J, with 16 bases between. There are 15 residues in the CDR3.

The rearrangement links TRBV11-2 to TRBJ1-2; 7 bases match TRBD1. Trimming took 1 base from V and 6 from J; bases not matched to a gene: 5. CDR3 length: 14 residues. The germline V gene has CDR1 SGHAT and CDR2 FQNNGV. The CDR3 sequence: CASSLGRTGDGYTF. In DNA form, the CDR3 reads TGTGCCAGCAGCTTAGGCCGAACAGGGGATGGCTACACCTTC. The full variable domain, with the rest looked up from reference TRBV11-2 and TRBJ1-2, is EAGVAQSPRYKIIEKRQSVAFWCNPISGHATLYWYQQILGQGPKLLIQFQNNGVVDDSQLPKDRFSAERLKGVDSTLKIQPAKLEDSAVYLCASSLGRTGDGYTFGSGTRLTVV.

The J gene is TRBJ2-5, the V gene TRBV11-2; 7 nucleotides align to TRBD1. Per germline, CDR1 SGHAT and CDR2 FQNNGV. The CDR3 covers 13 residues. The V and J ends lost 5 bases and 2 bases, in that order; junction bases with no gene match: 2. Written as DNA, the CDR3 is TGTGCCAGCAGCCAGGGACAGCAAGAGACCCAGTACTTC. Protein product: CASSQGQQETQYF. The full variable domain, with the rest looked up from reference TRBV11-2 and TRBJ2-5, is EAGVAQSPRYKIIEKRQSVAFWCNPISGHATLYWYQQILGQGPKLLIQFQNNGVVDDSQLPKDRFSAERLKGVDSTLKIQPAKLEDSAVYLCASSQGQQETQYFGPGTRLLVL.